The present T cell receptor (beta chain) was sequenced within a study of blood T cell repertoires in COVID-19. The CDR3 runs to 16 residues. Trimming removed 4 bases from V and 5 bases from J, with 21 bases in between. Germline values: CDR1 SGHKS, CDR2 YYEKEE (reference sequence). Measured with immunoSEQ multiplex PCR; TCRdb has only the in-frame clones, and not every one. The sample yields approximately 350,000 clones, around 87% seen once. This TCR was sampled from a woman between 45 and 60 years old with COVID-19, enrolled during active disease. The source material was peripheral blood. The chain joins TRBV5-5 to TRBJ2-5; a weak D match, TRBD2 (7 bases). CDR3 protein: CASSRGVGRGEETQYF. As DNA, the CDR3 is TGTGCCAGCAGCCGGGGGGTCGGCAGGGGAGAGGAGACCCAGTACTTC.